This TCR beta chain was sequenced in a study of shared clonotypes between healthy human individuals (dated by TCRdb to 2018 to 2020). About the investigation overall: The cohort comprised two women and a few men aged 18 to 49 years. For each donor, CD4 naive and CD4 memory were each run on three plates, CD8 naive on two plates, and CD8 memory on one plate. Blood TCR repertoires of five healthy adults were deeply sequenced to estimate repertoire size and the extent of clonotype sharing between individuals. To increase sequencing depth and limit assay-specific biases, different laboratories used diverse techniques to prepare libraries and sequence TCR repertoires. Leukapheresis yielded between about 0.94 and 9.5 billion PBMCs per donor.

For the CD8 naive samples, CD45RO-negative cells were positively selected for CCR7, yielding a CD45RA+CCR7+ population from which TemRA cells were excluded. The donors were healthy, HIV-negative adults who had no recently reported acute infections or vaccinations. Every donor was a Caucasian adult living in Nashville, Tennessee, USA. Blood was obtained by leukapheresis, after which PBMCs were separated by Ficoll-Histopaque density gradient centrifugation and cryopreserved in liquid nitrogen vapor phase. Purity and quantity of every magnetically sorted T cell population were checked by analytical flow cytometry. Each sorted fraction had its genomic DNA isolated and then quantified by UV absorbance on a Nanodrop 2000c. TCR CDR3 regions were amplified from genomic DNA by multiplex PCR using the deep immunoSEQ assay. Genomic DNA extracted from each cell subset was distributed evenly over all wells of several immunoSEQ 96-well plates, and each plate served as one replicate. For sorted subsets, 150 to 250 ng genomic DNA, equal to 30,000 to 35,000 T cell genomes, was loaded into each replicate PCR. Purified libraries were quantified with a Qubit 3.0 fluorometer, sized on a Bioanalyzer 2100, and re-quantified with the KAPA Library Quantification kit. Every immunoSEQ 96-well plate was sequenced on a separate single-read 150-cycle Illumina NextSeq 550 flow cell. The study's own analysis went as follows. Because the immunoSEQ output held only junctional sequences and lacked quality scores, the filtering could not match the filtering applied to full-length reads. Sequences were annotated with PyIR, a Python wrapper for IgBLAST v1.9, and V/J genes and CDR3 were assigned using IMGT germline references. Any read was removed if the V/J assignment was weak (E-value above 1e-6), the CDR3 was missing, or the read contained stop codons, out-of-frame junctions, or ambiguous translated residues. A V3J clonotype was defined by an identical inferred V gene, J gene, and CDR3 amino acid sequence. Percentage overlap between repertoires was computed as shared unique clonotypes divided by the size of the smaller repertoire. Repertoire richness was assessed with RTK rarefaction, the Chao1 estimator, and Recon v2.1 estimates of unobserved clonotypes. Generation probabilities were computed with OLGA for all TCRbeta clonotypes obtained by the gDNA method from a handful of donors. Drawn from immuneACCESS, this table holds only the in-frame rearrangements with V and J called that TCRdb kept. Clones are partly lost; checked studies trace under half to an unresolved V gene and leave the rest unexplained. Clone size and V and J calls were adopted from that table, with D and trimming inferred from the DNA. The sample data list over 2 million clones, and approximately 94% of these were observed just once. The ten biggest clones cover roughly 1.1% of the sample.

What the research found in general, with its limitations: Across a handful of donors, about 4.5% of naive CD4, roughly 3.4% of naive CD8, about 2.3% of memory CD4, and approximately 0.4% of memory CD8 clonotypes were shared. Pairwise subsampling indicated that sequencing depth was expected to affect the degree of clonotype sharing among donors. Because the study included only a small number of donors, the genetic and exposure-history diversity represented was limited. Sampling was restricted to blood, and TCR repertoires in tissues likely differ from the TCR repertoires found in blood. Compared with non-shared clonotypes, the clonotypes found in all four sorted-subset donors had higher generation probabilities. Naive subsets generally had larger estimated clonotype richness than memory subsets did. Even with the large sequencing depth, rarefaction of the sorted-subset datasets indicated that sequencing was incomplete.

On this clone itself: Its antigen is unknown. No quality values exist for individual bases; no much larger clone is one base distant. Other DNA sequences of this sample code for an identical CDR3.

According to the germline V gene (reference sequence), CDR1 reads DFQATT and CDR2 reads SNEGSKA. The CDR3 numbers 11 residues from cysteine through phenylalanine. Just CDR3 DNA is preserved here, 33 bases in frame from base 1. The junction carries 4 bases between V and J, which are trimmed by 3 bases and 4 bases respectively. The rearranged chain carries TRBV20-1 and TRBJ1-3, with the identity of the D gene unclear. The clonotype was recovered from a man aged 18 to 30 in good health. The sample consisted of naive CD8+ T cells sorted from blood. The cell subset or site label on this specimen signifies: CD45RA+CCR7+. The sequence in DNA is TGCAGTGCTAGTTCCGGAAACACCATATATTTT. Translation gives CSASSGNTIYF.